This T cell receptor beta chain was identified during a study of identical twins. Regarding the study as a whole: Not following the same donors, the study drew its conclusions from cross-sectional statistical analysis. Out-of-frame alpha sequences common to twins were enriched for low generation probability. Models underpredicted monozygotic twin sharing of out-of-frame TCR alpha.

This clonotype occurred many times. The target antigen is unknown. A universal primer site arose from template switching, and cDNA bore unique molecular identifiers. TCRdb called the 5' RACE reads again in MiXCR, with one record for every CDR3 protein. The sample lists 700,000 to 950,000 distinct CDR3 sequences; roughly 12% were seen once. V lost 6 bases to trimming and J lost 6 bases; unmatched junction nucleotides: 7. This CDR3 spans 15 amino acids. Germline CDR1 and CDR2: MDHEN and SYDVKM. This sample also belongs to another study, concerning yellow fever vaccine responses in identical twins.

The sample consisted of PBMCs. This sequence was found in a woman between 18 and 29 years old in good health. V is TRBV28 and J is TRBJ2-2, with 10 bases identical to TRBD2. The CDR3 is CASSSAGGEAGELFF. CDR3 DNA: TGTGCCAGCAGCTCAGCGGGAGGGGAGGCCGGGGAGCTGTTTTTT.